Each of the 10 T cell receptor beta chains below was sequenced from the same sample in a study of cytomegalovirus exposure and HLA in healthy donors. Produced via immunoSEQ multiplex PCR; TCRdb's table is partial and in-frame only. The sample records about 57,000 clones, 80% to 95% being singletons. The sample taken for sequencing was PBMCs. These receptors all stem from a woman in her late teens or twenties in good health and CMV-seronegative.

The chain links TRBV5-6 to TRBJ2-2, with D possibly matching TRBD2 (6 bases). In germline, CDR1 is SGHDT, CDR2 YYEEEE. The V gene lost 4 bases and the J gene lost 5 bases, with 6 bases spanning the gap. The CDR3 contains 12 residues. The CDR3 loop is CASSRGTGELFF. The DNA of the CDR3 is TGTGCCAGCAGCCGGGGGACCGGGGAGCTGTTTTTT.

In its sample, this clone was seen once. The chain is built from TRBV6-1 and TRBJ1-6, with a weak D call TRBD1 (5 bases). The germline V gene has CDR1 MNHNS and CDR2 SASEGT. The CDR3 runs to 14 residues. Trimming stripped 3 bases from V and 7 bases from J, with 10 bases between. The CDR3: CASSDTGLNSPLHF. Written as DNA, the CDR3 is TGTGCCAGCAGTGACACAGGACTAAATTCACCCCTCCACTTT.

The J gene is TRBJ1-5, the V gene TRBV6-5, with D possibly matching TRBD1 (5 bases). Germline-derived CDR1 and CDR2 are MNHEY and SVGAGI. The CDR3 spans 16 residues. V was pared by 3 bases and J by 0 bases, with 12 bases between. The CDR3 DNA reads TGTGCCAGCAGTTATTATGGCAGGGATAGCAATCAGCCCCAGCATTTT. It yields the protein CASSYYGRDSNQPQHF.

The chain has TRBV19 and TRBJ1-5; TRBD1 aligns across 7 bases. CDR3 length: 16 residues. The junction had 10 bases not matched to a gene; V was cut back by 7 bases and J by 1 base. CDR1 is LNHDA, CDR2 SQIVND, per germline (reference sequence). Here the CDR3 reads CASTKTGLGSNQPQHF. CDR3 DNA: TGTGCCAGTACGAAGACAGGGTTGGGGAGCAATCAGCCCCAGCATTTT.

The sample holds a few counts of this clone. Other nucleotide sequences in the sample specify the same CDR3. This rearrangement joins TRBV5-1 to TRBJ2-5; no definite D call. Germline loops: CDR1 SGHRS, CDR2 YFSETQ. The CDR3 consists of 11 residues. V lost 3 bases to trimming and J lost 2 bases, with 2 bases between them. CDR3 DNA sequence: TGCGCCAGCAGCTCGCAAGAGACCCAGTACTTC. This codes for CASSSQETQYF.

The chain has TRBV7-2 and TRBJ1-2, with 7 bases identical to TRBD1. Germline lookup yields CDR1 SGHTA and CDR2 FQGNSA. The CDR3 extends over 14 amino acids. J gave up 5 bases and V 1 base, and 4 bases lay outside the gene matches. CDR3: CASSLGQGLYGYTF. DNA for the CDR3: TGTGCCAGCAGCTTAGGACAGGGTCTTTATGGCTACACCTTC. The complete variable domain, with remaining parts taken from reference TRBV7-2 and TRBJ1-2, reads GAGVSQSPSNKVTEKGKDVELRCDPISGHTALYWYRQSLGQGLEFLIYFQGNSAPDKSGLPSDRFSAERTGGSVSTLTIQRTQQEDSAVYLCASSLGQGLYGYTFGSGTRLTVV.

V gene TRBV6-1 combines with J gene TRBJ2-3; 14 bases line up with TRBD2. CDR1 is MNHNS and CDR2 is SASEGT in the germline V gene. This CDR3 has 18 residues. With 4 bases clipped from V and 4 bases from J, the junction kept 10 bases outside the gene matches. The CDR3 loop reads CASSGHGTSGGWPDTQYF. For the CDR3, the DNA is TGTGCCAGCAGTGGGCACGGGACTAGCGGGGGTTGGCCAGATACGCAGTATTTT.

This sequence joins TRBV18 and TRBJ1-2; TRBD1 matches 7 bases. There are 13 residues in the CDR3. Unmatched junction bases numbered 6, after V lost 3 bases and J lost 8 bases. Germline CDR1 reads KGHSH; CDR2 reads LQKENI. This chain's CDR3 is CASSPEQGKGYTF. The CDR3 coding sequence is TGTGCCAGCTCACCCGAACAGGGGAAAGGCTACACCTTC.

This rearrangement joins TRBV6-5 to TRBJ1-3; tentative D call: TRBD1 (5 bases). Germline CDR1 and CDR2: MNHEY and SVGAGI. V lost 3 bases, J lost 7 bases, and 13 bases lay in between. There are 14 residues in the CDR3. The CDR3 DNA reads as TGTGCCAGCAGTTATTCGGCAGGGTGGAACACCATATATTTT. It is translated as CASSYSAGWNTIYF.

The chain is built from TRBV5-1 and TRBJ1-2; a possible D gene is TRBD1 (5 bases). This CDR3 region has 15 residues. CDR1 SGHRS and CDR2 YFSETQ come from the germline V gene. The V and J ends lost 4 bases and 2 bases respectively, with 15 bases between them. CDR3 bases: TGCGCCAGCAGCCGAGACAGAAACTTAAACTATGGCTACACCTTC. Protein sequence: CASSRDRNLNYGYTF. Looking up the rest from reference TRBV5-1 and TRBJ1-2 gives the full variable domain: KAGVTQTPRYLIKTRGQQVTLSCSPISGHRSVSWYQQTPGQGLQFLFEYFSETQRNKGNFPGRFSGRQFSNSRSEMNVSTLELGDSALYLCASSRDRNLNYGYTFGSGTRLTVV.